The sequence of this TCR beta chain was determined in a study of PD-1 blockade in classical Hodgkin lymphoma. As for time point: cycle 4 day 1 (C4D1), after more than five weeks of nivolumab. Exposure to brentuximab vedotin varied, and each patient had relapsed following autologous stem cell transplantation. Classifying best responses yielded complete response, partial response or progressive disease. Notes on this clone: The antigen is undetermined.

Study conclusions and caveats: According to reports, newly diagnosed patients had lower baseline TCR diversity than healthy donors, and relapsed/refractory patients had lower baseline TCR diversity still. Whereas CD4+ TCR diversity had risen significantly by C4D1, CD8+ TCR diversity had not. Those achieving complete response showed baseline diversity like newly diagnosed patients.

Germline V gene lookup returns CDR1 MDHEN and CDR2 SYDVKM. The CDR3 has 16 amino acids. The V gene end was trimmed by 3 bases and the J gene end by 0 bases; junction bases not matched to a gene: 6. The repertoire was sequenced with immunoSEQ multiplex PCR; TCRdb's copy has only in-frame clones and lacks some. The sample yields roughly 64,000 clones, more than 90% seen once. V is TRBV28 and J is TRBJ2-7; 9 bases are shared with TRBD2. This receptor was obtained from a human donor with classical Hodgkin lymphoma. The material sequenced was peripheral blood mononuclear cells (PBMCs), taken before the fourth cycle of nivolumab. The CDR3 reads CASSFLSGRTSYEQYF. Here the CDR3 DNA reads TGTGCCAGCAGTTTCTTAAGCGGGAGGACCTCCTACGAGCAGTACTTC.